This T cell receptor (beta chain) was recovered during a study of cytomegalovirus exposure and HLA in healthy donors. Study background: T cells numbering around 190 million yielded some 110 million unique TCR beta sequences in an earlier analysis.

In the case of this clone: What it binds is unknown.

It was with 60 Vbeta and 13 Jbeta primers that the PCR ran. TCRdb keeps only in-frame clones here, not all; method: immunoSEQ multiplex PCR. The sample lists about 190,000 clones, less than 90% occurring once. In germline, CDR1 is SGDLS, CDR2 YYNGEE. Trimming shortened V by 3 bases and J by 3 bases, and 4 bases separated the two germline ends. The CDR3 is 12 amino acids. General study points: Immune exposure information comprised only CMV serostatus. Reported findings show TCR beta sequences accurately forecast HLA-A and HLA-B alleles in most subjects.

The source is a boy between 5 and 17 years old in good health and CMV-seronegative. The source material was PBMCs. This chain uses TRBV9 with TRBJ1-3; D gene ambiguous. In DNA, the CDR3 is TGTGCCAGCAGCGCCCTTGGAAACACCATATATTTT. This encodes CASSALGNTIYF.